These 11 T cell receptor beta chains share one sample of origin, sequenced in a study of PD-1 blockade in classical Hodgkin lymphoma. TCRdb's copy holds only in-frame clones and misses some; the assay was immunoSEQ multiplex PCR. This table holds tens of thousands of clones, under 75% found once. Every patient had relapsed following autologous stem cell transplantation, and cohorts differed in brentuximab vedotin exposure. Sample: peripheral blood mononuclear cells (PBMCs), taken at baseline. These receptors were collected from a human donor with classical Hodgkin lymphoma.

The chain recombines TRBV29-1 with TRBJ2-5; the match to TRBD2 covers 8 bases. The CDR3 has 13 residues. V shed 4 bases and J 4 bases; nucleotides not matched to a gene: 5. Germline CDR1 SQVTM, CDR2 ANQGSEA. The CDR3 region has the DNA TGCAGCGTTGTAGCGGGGTCAAGAGAGACCCAGTACTTC. Translated, it gives CSVVAGSRETQYF.

The chain is built from TRBV6-1 and TRBJ1-4, with D possibly being TRBD1 (5 bases). The V and J ends lost 6 bases and 3 bases respectively, with 14 bases between them. CDR1 and CDR2 from the germline V gene are MNHNS and SASEGT. The CDR3 has 15 residues. The CDR3 reads CASRRIGAANEKLFF. The CDR3, as DNA: TGTGCCAGCAGACGAATAGGGGCAGCTAATGAAAAACTGTTTTTT.

The genes are TRBV11-2 and TRBJ2-3, with 8 bases matching TRBD1. Losses at the gene ends were 5 bases for V and 1 base for J; bases not matched to a gene: 8. The germline V gene encodes CDR1 SGHAT and CDR2 FQNNGV. This CDR3 region has 16 residues. The CDR3 region has the DNA TGTGCCAGCAGCCCTCGGACAGGGTGGGGCACAGATACGCAGTATTTT. Translation: CASSPRTGWGTDTQYF.

The chain carries TRBV11-1 and TRBJ1-2; no clear D. Germline CDR1 is SGHAT and CDR2 is FQDESV (reference sequence). V lost 5 bases to trimming and J lost 4 bases, with 14 bases between them. The CDR3 sequence is 14 residues long. Written as DNA, the CDR3 is TGTGCCAGCAGCCCCAGAGATGCAGGCTATGGCTACACCTTC. This sequence encodes CASSPRDAGYGYTF.

J is TRBJ1-1 and V is TRBV7-2, with no clear D. The germline CDR1 and CDR2 sequences are SGHTA and FQGNSA. CDR3 length: 14 amino acids. V lost 5 bases to trimming and J lost 5 bases, with 15 bases between them. Here the CDR3 reads CASSTSLERTEAFF. Written as DNA, the CDR3 is TGTGCCAGCAGCACCTCCCTAGAGAGGACTGAAGCTTTCTTT.

In its sample, this clone was seen a few times. Written as DNA, the CDR3 is TGCAGCGTTGGCGGGACGAACCTCCAAGAGACCCAGTACTTC. Translating it yields CSVGGTNLQETQYF. V gene TRBV29-1 combines with J gene TRBJ2-5; TRBD2 might be the D (6 bases). V was cut by 4 bases and J by 1 base, with 13 bases left in between. CDR3 length equals 14 residues. The germline gives CDR1 SQVTM, CDR2 ANQGSEA.

In the case of this clone: A single base separates this from a much larger clone, so it may be a read error. This rearrangement joins TRBV27 to TRBJ2-7; 10 bases are a match to TRBD1. The CDR3 has 13 amino acids. J lost 2 bases, V lost 8 bases, and 3 bases had no gene match. Germline V lookup: CDR1 MNHEY, CDR2 SMNVEV (reference sequence). CDR3 coding DNA: TGTGCCAGCTCCGGGACAGGGGCCTACGAGCAGTACTTC. Translation gives CASSGTGAYEQYF.

The V call is TRBV7-2, the J call TRBJ1-2; D not certain. The V and J ends lost 5 bases and 4 bases respectively, with 11 bases between them. This CDR3 comprises 13 residues. Germline loops: CDR1 SGHTA, CDR2 FQGNSA. As DNA, the CDR3 is TGTGCCAGCAGCCCGCCCGACGGCTATGGCTACACCTTC. Its translation is CASSPPDGYGYTF.

The CDR3 is CASSEVSAGLQPQHF. For the CDR3, the DNA is TGCGCCAGCAGTGAGGTCTCCGCAGGGCTTCAGCCCCAGCATTTT. The chain joins TRBV10-2 to TRBJ1-5, with D possibly TRBD1 on 5 matching bases. The CDR3 totals 15 residues. V shed 2 bases and J shed 6 bases, with 14 bases lying between them. Germline V gene sequence: CDR1 WSHSY, CDR2 SAAADI.

Only one count was recorded for this clone. V is TRBV9 and J is TRBJ1-2; the D gene is possibly TRBD1 (6 bases). From germline, CDR1 is SGDLS and CDR2 YYNGEE. This CDR3 region has 15 residues. Trimming stripped 3 bases from V and 2 bases from J, with 14 bases between. The CDR3 nucleotides are TGTGCCAGCAGCGCCCGGGGGGCCCTCAACTATGGCTACACCTTC. Amino acids: CASSARGALNYGYTF.

This clone has just a few counts. The V call is TRBV23-1, the J call TRBJ1-1; 10 positions match TRBD1. TRBV23-1 is annotated as an ORF whose role is uncertain. V was pared by 5 bases and J by 4 bases, with 1 base of the junction left unmatched. The CDR3 runs 13 residues. Here the CDR3 DNA reads TGCGCCAGCAGTGGGGACAGGGGCACTGAAGCTTTCTTT. Its translation is CASSGDRGTEAFF.